This T cell receptor (beta chain) was sequenced during a study of blood T cell repertoires in COVID-19. On the study more broadly: Some COVID-19 samples were acute and others convalescent; all came from the United States, Italy and Spain. The analysed material was cDNA or gDNA that came from T cells, B-cell-depleted T cells, or PBMCs.

The junction had 8 bases not matched to a gene; V was cut back by 5 bases and J by 8 bases. The length of the CDR3 is 13 residues. Germline V lookup: CDR1 MNHEY, CDR2 SVGAGI. In the authors' workflow: For nucleated cells, counts were estimated from reference gene primer amplification. Some clones are missing from TCRdb's copy, which holds only in-frame ones; the method was immunoSEQ multiplex PCR. V and J calls and clone size come straight from that table; D and trimming were deduced from the DNA. The sample records 200,000 to 250,000 clones, 82% being singletons. Seattle enrolled patients during active infection and tracked them longitudinally.

V gene TRBV6-5 combines with J gene TRBJ1-1; 7 bases align to TRBD1. The source of this sequence is a woman aged 80 or over with COVID-19, enrolled during active disease. Material for sequencing was peripheral blood. The CDR3 DNA reads TGTGCCAGCAGTCTCACCGGGACAGCAGAAGCTTTCTTT. This sequence encodes CASSLTGTAEAFF.